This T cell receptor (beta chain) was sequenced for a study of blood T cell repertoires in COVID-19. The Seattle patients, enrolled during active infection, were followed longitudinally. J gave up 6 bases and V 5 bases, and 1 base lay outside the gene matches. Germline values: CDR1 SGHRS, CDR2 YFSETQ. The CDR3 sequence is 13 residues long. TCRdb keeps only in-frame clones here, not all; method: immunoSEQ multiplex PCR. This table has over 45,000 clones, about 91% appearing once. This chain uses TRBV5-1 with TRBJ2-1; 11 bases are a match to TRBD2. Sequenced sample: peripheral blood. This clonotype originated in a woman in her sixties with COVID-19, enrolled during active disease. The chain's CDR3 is CASSSGRANEQFF. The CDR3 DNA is TGCGCCAGCAGTAGCGGGAGGGCCAATGAGCAGTTCTTC.